A selection of T cell receptor beta chains follows, all from one sample in a study of blood T cell repertoires in COVID-19. Clones were read by immunoSEQ multiplex PCR, and TCRdb kept only the in-frame ones, dropping some. The sample contains 130,000 or so clones, roughly 86% of which appear only once. The sample comprised peripheral blood. The receptors derive from a woman aged 60 to 75 with acute or convalescent COVID-19. CDR3s include the opening cysteine and the closing phenylalanine or tryptophan.

v_call cdr3_aa
TRBV18 CASSPAISGNTIYF
TRBV30 CACTGEIYEQYF
TRBV5-8 CASSSTTAGPRDAFF
TRBV5-1 CASSIQGLSNEKLFF
TRBV6-6 CASRPHGSGGNTIYF
TRBV5-5 CASSYLRGETYEQYF
TRBV7-2 CASSLELRGQPSAFF
TRBV27 CASSRRQGTSNTGELFF
TRBV20-1 CSASAVLRGYNEQFF
TRBV5-1 CASSLDPNNEQFF
TRBV28 CASSRTGRGGYTF
TRBV25-1 CASSELRTEKGYTF
TRBV30 CAWIPGGRSYNSPLHF
TRBV7-2 CASSLVGLAGGADTQYF
TRBV11-3 CASSARPPGTSNYGYTF
TRBV18 CASSPTFSTDTQYF
TRBV7-9 CASSPYYEQYF
TRBV5-1 CASSLVLAGPDTQYF
TRBV5-1 CASSLGQATRDTQYF
TRBV24-1 CATSDLQGCQYF
TRBV6-5 CASGLAPTGELFF
TRBV5-6 CASSFDRALATQYF
TRBV11-3 CASSARGVDKQETQYF
TRBV11-3 CASSQGASTDTQYF
TRBV9 CASSKYNRNTGELFF
TRBV2 CAITSDSPGADTEAFF
TRBV5-4 CASSLQVSYEQYF
TRBV11-3 CASSVRDSYEQYF
TRBV27 CASSFGAGSYEQYF
TRBV3-1/TRBV3-2 CASSQPNRGEQYF
TRBV6-2/TRBV6-3 CASSYEVVGKNTGELFF